This T cell receptor beta chain was sequenced during a study of CD8+ T cells in alopecia areata. Extracted RNA was reverse transcribed into cDNA, the sequencing template. Sequencing was performed with immunoSEQ multiplex PCR; in TCRdb, only in-frame clones are kept and a portion is missing. The sample lists approximately 280,000 clones, 58% occurring once. This sample's treatment: oral pan-JAK inhibitor, 5-10 mg twice daily. The germline V gene encodes CDR1 GTSNPN and CDR2 SVGIG (reference sequence). The CDR3 consists of 15 residues. V lost 0 bases and J lost 8, with 14 bases in between. Sample: CD4+ T cells sorted from blood, taken at week 24, from a patient treated with tofacitinib. The rearrangement links TRBV30 to TRBJ1-6, with D possibly matching TRBD1 (5 bases). The TCR was taken from a human donor with alopecia areata. The CDR3 protein is CAWSVGGTTDSPLHF. The CDR3 DNA reads TGTGCCTGGAGTGTCGGGGGTACAACGGATTCACCCCTCCACTTT.